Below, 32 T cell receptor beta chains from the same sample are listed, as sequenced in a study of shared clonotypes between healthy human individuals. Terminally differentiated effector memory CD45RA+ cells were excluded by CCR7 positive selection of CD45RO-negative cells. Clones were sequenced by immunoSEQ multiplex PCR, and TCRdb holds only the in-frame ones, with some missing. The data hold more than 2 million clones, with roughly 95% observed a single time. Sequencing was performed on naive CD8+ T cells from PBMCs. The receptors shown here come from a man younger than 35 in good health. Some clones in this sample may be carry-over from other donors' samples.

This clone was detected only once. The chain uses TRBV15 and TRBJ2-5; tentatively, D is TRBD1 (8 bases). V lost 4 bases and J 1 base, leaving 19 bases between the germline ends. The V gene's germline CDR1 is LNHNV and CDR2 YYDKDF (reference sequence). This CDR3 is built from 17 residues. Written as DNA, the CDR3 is TGTGCCACCAGCATCCCAGGGGGCGGGAGAACCCAAGAGACCCAGTACTTC. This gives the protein CATSIPGGGRTQETQYF.

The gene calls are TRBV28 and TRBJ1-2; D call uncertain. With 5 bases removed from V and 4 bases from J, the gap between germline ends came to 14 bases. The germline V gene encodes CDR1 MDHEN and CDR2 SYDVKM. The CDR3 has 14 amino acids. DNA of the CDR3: TGTGCCAGCAGTAACCCCACAGATACCTATGGCTACACCTTC. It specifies CASSNPTDTYGYTF.

CDR3 region: CASSLLPLGQGAHEQYF. The CDR3 DNA follows: TGTGCCAGCAGTTTATTGCCCCTGGGACAGGGGGCCCACGAGCAGTACTTC. The gene calls are TRBV27 and TRBJ2-7; 12 positions match TRBD1. This CDR3 region has 17 residues. Germline V CDR1 and CDR2: MNHEY, SMNVEV (reference sequence). The V segment lost 1 base and the J segment 5 bases; nucleotides outside the gene matches: 9.

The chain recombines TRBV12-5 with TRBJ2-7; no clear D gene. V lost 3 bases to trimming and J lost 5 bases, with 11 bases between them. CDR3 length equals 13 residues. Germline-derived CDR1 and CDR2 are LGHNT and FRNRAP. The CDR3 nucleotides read TGTGCTAGTGGTTTATTGGGTTACCACGAGCAGTACTTC. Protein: CASGLLGYHEQYF.

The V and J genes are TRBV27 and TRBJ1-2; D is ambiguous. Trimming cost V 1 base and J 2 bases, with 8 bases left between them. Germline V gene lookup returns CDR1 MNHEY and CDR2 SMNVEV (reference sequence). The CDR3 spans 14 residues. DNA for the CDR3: TGTGCCAGCAGTTTATTAGGAAACAACTATGGCTACACCTTC. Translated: CASSLLGNNYGYTF.

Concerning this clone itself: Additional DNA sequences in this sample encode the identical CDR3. CDR3 residues: CASSGNEQYF. The CDR3 nucleotides are TGTGCCAGCAGTGGCAACGAGCAGTACTTC. The chain combines TRBV28 with TRBJ2-7; D gene uncertain. CDR3 length equals 10 residues. Germline V gene data show CDR1 as MDHEN and CDR2 as SYDVKM. V was shortened by 5 bases and J by 5 bases, with 4 bases between the two germline ends.

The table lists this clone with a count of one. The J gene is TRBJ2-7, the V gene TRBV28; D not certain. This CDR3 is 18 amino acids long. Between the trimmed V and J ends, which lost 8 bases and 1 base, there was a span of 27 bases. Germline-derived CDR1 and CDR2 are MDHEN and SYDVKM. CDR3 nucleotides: TGTGCCAGCGCCCCCCCAAGTTACGGGCCACCAGTTTCCTACGAGCAGTACTTC. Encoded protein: CASAPPSYGPPVSYEQYF. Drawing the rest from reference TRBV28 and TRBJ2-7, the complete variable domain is DVKVTQSSRYLVKRTGEKVFLECVQDMDHENMFWYRQDPGLGLRLIYFSYDVKMKEKGDIPEGYSVSREKKERFSLILESASTNQTSMYLCASAPPSYGPPVSYEQYFGPGTRLTVT.

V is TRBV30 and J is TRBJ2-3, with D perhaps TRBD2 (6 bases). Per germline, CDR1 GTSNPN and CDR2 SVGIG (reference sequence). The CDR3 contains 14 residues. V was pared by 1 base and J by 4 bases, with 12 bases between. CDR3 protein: CAWSGLGGADTQYF. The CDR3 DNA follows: TGTGCCTGGAGTGGACTAGGAGGCGCAGATACGCAGTATTTT.

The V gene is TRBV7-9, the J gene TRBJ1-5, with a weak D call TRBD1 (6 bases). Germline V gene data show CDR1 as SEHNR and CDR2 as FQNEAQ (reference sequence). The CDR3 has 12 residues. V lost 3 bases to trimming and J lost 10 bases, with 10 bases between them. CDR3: CASSFGGPPQHF. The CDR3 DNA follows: TGTGCCAGCAGCTTCGGGGGGCCACCCCAGCATTTT.

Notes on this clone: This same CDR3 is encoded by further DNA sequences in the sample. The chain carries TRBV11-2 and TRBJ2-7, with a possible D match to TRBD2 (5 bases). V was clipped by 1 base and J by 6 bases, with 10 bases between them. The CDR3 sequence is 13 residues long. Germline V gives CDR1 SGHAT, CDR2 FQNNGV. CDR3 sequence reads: CASSLGRGSEQYF. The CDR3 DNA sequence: TGTGCCAGCAGCTTAGGTAGAGGGAGCGAGCAGTACTTC.

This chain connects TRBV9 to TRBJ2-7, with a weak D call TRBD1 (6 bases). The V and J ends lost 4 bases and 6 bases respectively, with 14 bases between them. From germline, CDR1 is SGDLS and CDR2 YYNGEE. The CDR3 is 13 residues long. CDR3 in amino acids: CASSQTGSVEQYF. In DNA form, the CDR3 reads TGTGCCAGCAGCCAAACAGGGTCTGTCGAGCAGTACTTC. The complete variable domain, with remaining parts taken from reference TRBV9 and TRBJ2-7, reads DSGVTQTPKHLITATGQRVTLRCSPRSGDLSVYWYQQSLDQGLQFLIQYYNGEERAKGNILERFSAQQFPDLHSELNLSSLELGDSALYFCASSQTGSVEQYFGPGTRLTVT.

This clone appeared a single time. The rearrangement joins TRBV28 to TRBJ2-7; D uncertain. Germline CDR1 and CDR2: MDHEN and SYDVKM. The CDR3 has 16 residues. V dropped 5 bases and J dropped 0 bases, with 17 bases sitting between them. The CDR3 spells CASSQRTTAHSYEQYF. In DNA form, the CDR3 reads TGTGCCAGCAGTCAGAGAACCACGGCCCACTCCTACGAGCAGTACTTC.

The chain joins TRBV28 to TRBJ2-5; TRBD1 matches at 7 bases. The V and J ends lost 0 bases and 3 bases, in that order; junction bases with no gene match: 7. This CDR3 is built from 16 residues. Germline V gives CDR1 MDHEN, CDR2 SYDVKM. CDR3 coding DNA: TGTGCCAGCAGTTTATGGGAGGCAGGGGGAAAAGAGACCCAGTACTTC. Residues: CASSLWEAGGKETQYF.

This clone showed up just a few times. The CDR3 spells CASSLVSGRVDEQFF. DNA for the CDR3: TGTGCCAGCAGTTTGGTAAGCGGGAGGGTCGATGAGCAGTTCTTC. V is TRBV27 and J is TRBJ2-1, with 10 bases matching TRBD2. After removal of 3 bases from V and 8 bases from J, the junction contained 7 bases not matched to a gene. The CDR3 runs 15 residues. In germline, CDR1 is MNHEY, CDR2 SMNVEV (reference sequence).

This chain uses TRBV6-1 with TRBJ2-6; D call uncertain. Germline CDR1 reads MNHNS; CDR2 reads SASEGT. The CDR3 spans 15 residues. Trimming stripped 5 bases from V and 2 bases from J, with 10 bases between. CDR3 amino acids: CASSLSYTGANVLTF. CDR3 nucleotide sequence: TGTGCCAGCAGTCTCAGTTACACTGGGGCCAACGTCCTGACTTTC.

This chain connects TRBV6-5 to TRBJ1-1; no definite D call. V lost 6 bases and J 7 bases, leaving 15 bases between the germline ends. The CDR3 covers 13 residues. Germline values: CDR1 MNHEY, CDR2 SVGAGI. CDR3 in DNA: TGTGCCAGCAGACCCGGGTTACAACATGAAGCTTTCTTT. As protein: CASRPGLQHEAFF.

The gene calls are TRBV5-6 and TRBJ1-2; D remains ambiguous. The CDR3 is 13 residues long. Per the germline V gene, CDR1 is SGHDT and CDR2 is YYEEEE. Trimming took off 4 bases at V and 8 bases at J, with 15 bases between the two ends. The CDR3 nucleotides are TGTGCCAGCAGCGAGGACCTACTGGGGGGCTACACCTTC. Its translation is CASSEDLLGGYTF.

CDR3 in amino acids: CASSLEPATNEQFF. Written as DNA, the CDR3 is TGTGCCAGCAGTTTAGAGCCGGCGACCAATGAGCAGTTCTTC. The J gene is TRBJ2-1, the V gene TRBV28, with D uncertain. CDR1 is MDHEN, CDR2 SYDVKM, per germline. The V and J ends lost 2 bases and 6 bases respectively, with 11 bases between them. CDR3 size: 14 residues. Based on the CDR3 plus reference TRBV28 and TRBJ2-1, the full variable domain is DVKVTQSSRYLVKRTGEKVFLECVQDMDHENMFWYRQDPGLGLRLIYFSYDVKMKEKGDIPEGYSVSREKKERFSLILESASTNQTSMYLCASSLEPATNEQFFGPGTRLTVL.

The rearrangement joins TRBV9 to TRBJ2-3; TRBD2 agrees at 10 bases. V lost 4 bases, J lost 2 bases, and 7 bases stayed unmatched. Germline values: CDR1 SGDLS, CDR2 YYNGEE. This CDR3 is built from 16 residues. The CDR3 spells CASSPWTSGITDTQYF. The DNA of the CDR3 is TGTGCCAGCAGCCCTTGGACTAGCGGCATCACAGATACGCAGTATTTT.

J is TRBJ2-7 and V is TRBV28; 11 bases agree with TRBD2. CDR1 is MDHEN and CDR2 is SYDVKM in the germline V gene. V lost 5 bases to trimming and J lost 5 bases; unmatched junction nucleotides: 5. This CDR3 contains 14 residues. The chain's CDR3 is CASSTLAGAHEQYF. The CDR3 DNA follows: TGTGCCAGCAGTACACTAGCGGGAGCCCACGAGCAGTACTTC.

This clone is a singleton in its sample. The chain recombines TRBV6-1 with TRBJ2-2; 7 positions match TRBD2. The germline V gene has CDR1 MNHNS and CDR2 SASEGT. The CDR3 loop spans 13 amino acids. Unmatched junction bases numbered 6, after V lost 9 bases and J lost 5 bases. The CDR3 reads CASVRGGTGELFF. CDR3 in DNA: TGTGCCAGTGTCCGGGGAGGGACCGGGGAGCTGTTTTTT.

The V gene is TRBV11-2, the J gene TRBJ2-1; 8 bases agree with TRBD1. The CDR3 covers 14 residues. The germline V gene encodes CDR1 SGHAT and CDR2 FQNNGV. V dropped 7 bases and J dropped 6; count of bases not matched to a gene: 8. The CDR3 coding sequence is TGTGCCAGCACCCAGGGGGCCGGGAGCAATGAGCAGTTCTTC. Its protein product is CASTQGAGSNEQFF. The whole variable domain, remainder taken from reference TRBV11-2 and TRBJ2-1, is EAGVAQSPRYKIIEKRQSVAFWCNPISGHATLYWYQQILGQGPKLLIQFQNNGVVDDSQLPKDRFSAERLKGVDSTLKIQPAKLEDSAVYLCASTQGAGSNEQFFGPGTRLTVL.

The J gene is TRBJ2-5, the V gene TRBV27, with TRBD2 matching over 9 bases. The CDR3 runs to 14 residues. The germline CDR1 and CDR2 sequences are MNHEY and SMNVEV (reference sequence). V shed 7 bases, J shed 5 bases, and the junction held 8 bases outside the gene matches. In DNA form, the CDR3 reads TGTGCCAGCACAGAGAGCGGGAGGCCCGAGACCCAGTACTTC. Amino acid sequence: CASTESGRPETQYF.

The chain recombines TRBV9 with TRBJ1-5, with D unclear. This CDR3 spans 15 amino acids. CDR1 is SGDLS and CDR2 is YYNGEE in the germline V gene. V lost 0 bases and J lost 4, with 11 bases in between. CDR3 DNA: TGTGCCAGCAGCGTAGACGGGTTGGGTAATCAGCCCCAGCATTTT. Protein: CASSVDGLGNQPQHF.

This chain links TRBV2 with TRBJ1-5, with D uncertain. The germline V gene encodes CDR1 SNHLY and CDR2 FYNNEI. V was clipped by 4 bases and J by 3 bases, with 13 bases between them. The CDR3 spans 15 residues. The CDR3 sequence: CASSVGESANQPQHF. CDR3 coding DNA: TGTGCCAGCAGTGTTGGGGAGTCCGCCAATCAGCCCCAGCATTTT.

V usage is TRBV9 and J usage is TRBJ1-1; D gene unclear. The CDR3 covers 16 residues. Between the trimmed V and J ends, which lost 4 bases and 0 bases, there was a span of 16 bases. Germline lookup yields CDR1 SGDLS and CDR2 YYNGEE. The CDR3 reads CASSPPLEGMNTEAFF. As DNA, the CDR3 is TGTGCCAGCAGCCCGCCGCTGGAAGGCATGAACACTGAAGCTTTCTTT.

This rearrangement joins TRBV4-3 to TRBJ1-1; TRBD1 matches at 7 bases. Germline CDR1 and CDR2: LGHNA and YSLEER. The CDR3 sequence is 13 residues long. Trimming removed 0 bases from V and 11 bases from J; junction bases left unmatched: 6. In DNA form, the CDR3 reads TGCGCCAGCAGCCAAGATTGGGGACAGAATGCTTTCTTT. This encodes CASSQDWGQNAFF.

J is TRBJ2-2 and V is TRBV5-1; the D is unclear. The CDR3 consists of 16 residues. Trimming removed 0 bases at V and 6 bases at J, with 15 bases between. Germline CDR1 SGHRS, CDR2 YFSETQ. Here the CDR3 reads CASSLGETYNPGELFF. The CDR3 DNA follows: TGCGCCAGCAGCTTGGGTGAAACGTACAACCCCGGGGAGCTGTTTTTT.

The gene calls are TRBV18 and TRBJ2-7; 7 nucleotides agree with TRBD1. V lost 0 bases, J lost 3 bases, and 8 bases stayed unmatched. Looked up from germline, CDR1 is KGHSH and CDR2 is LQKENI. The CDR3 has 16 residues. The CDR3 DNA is TGTGCCAGCTCACCACCCTCCCCGGGACAGAACTACGAGCAGTACTTC. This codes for CASSPPSPGQNYEQYF.

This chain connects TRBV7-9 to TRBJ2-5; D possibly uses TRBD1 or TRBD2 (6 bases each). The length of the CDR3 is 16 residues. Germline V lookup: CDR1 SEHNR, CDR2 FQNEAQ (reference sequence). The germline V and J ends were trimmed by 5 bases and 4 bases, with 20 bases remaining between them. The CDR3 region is CASSPPGLGGTETQYF. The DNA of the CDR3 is TGTGCCAGCAGCCCCCCGGGACTTGGGGGCACAGAGACCCAGTACTTC.

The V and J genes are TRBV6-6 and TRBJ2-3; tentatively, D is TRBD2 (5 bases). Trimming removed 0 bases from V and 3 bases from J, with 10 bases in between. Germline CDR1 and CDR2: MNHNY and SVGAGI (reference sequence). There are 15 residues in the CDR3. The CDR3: CASSYSGEGTDTQYF. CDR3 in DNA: TGTGCCAGCAGTTACTCGGGAGAGGGTACAGATACGCAGTATTTT.

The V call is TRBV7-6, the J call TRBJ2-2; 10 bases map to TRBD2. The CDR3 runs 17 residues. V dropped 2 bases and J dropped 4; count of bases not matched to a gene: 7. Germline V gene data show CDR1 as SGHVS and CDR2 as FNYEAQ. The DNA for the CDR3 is TGTGCCAGCAGCTTACTCGGGCTAGCGGGAGCCACCGGGGAGCTGTTTTTT. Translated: CASSLLGLAGATGELFF.